This T cell receptor beta chain appears in the sequencing data of a study of T cells in Graves' hyperthyroidism and ophthalmopathy. Study-level results: Blood held most thyroid clonotypes expanded above 0.001 frequency.

V shed 7 bases, J shed 2 bases, and the junction held 8 bases outside the gene matches. From germline, CDR1 is SGHRS and CDR2 YFSETQ. This CDR3 is built from 15 residues. There were TCR beta CDR3 regions amplified from RNA transcripts. With the HTBI primer set, the TCR CDR3 went through a first round of RT-PCR. Each CDR3 protein gets one entry after TCRdb re-called the multiplex PCR reads with MiXCR. The sample shows roughly 750,000 distinct CDR3 sequences, about 15% of them seen only once. Details on this clonotype: Its antigen is not identified.

The chain is built from TRBV5-1 and TRBJ1-1, with 10 bases aligning to TRBD1. The source material was blood. This receptor was taken from a man younger than 30 with Graves' hyperthyroidism. The CDR3 DNA reads TGCGCCAGCGGTCCCGGGACAGGGGTCAACACTGAAGCTTTCTTT. Translation gives CASGPGTGVNTEAFF.